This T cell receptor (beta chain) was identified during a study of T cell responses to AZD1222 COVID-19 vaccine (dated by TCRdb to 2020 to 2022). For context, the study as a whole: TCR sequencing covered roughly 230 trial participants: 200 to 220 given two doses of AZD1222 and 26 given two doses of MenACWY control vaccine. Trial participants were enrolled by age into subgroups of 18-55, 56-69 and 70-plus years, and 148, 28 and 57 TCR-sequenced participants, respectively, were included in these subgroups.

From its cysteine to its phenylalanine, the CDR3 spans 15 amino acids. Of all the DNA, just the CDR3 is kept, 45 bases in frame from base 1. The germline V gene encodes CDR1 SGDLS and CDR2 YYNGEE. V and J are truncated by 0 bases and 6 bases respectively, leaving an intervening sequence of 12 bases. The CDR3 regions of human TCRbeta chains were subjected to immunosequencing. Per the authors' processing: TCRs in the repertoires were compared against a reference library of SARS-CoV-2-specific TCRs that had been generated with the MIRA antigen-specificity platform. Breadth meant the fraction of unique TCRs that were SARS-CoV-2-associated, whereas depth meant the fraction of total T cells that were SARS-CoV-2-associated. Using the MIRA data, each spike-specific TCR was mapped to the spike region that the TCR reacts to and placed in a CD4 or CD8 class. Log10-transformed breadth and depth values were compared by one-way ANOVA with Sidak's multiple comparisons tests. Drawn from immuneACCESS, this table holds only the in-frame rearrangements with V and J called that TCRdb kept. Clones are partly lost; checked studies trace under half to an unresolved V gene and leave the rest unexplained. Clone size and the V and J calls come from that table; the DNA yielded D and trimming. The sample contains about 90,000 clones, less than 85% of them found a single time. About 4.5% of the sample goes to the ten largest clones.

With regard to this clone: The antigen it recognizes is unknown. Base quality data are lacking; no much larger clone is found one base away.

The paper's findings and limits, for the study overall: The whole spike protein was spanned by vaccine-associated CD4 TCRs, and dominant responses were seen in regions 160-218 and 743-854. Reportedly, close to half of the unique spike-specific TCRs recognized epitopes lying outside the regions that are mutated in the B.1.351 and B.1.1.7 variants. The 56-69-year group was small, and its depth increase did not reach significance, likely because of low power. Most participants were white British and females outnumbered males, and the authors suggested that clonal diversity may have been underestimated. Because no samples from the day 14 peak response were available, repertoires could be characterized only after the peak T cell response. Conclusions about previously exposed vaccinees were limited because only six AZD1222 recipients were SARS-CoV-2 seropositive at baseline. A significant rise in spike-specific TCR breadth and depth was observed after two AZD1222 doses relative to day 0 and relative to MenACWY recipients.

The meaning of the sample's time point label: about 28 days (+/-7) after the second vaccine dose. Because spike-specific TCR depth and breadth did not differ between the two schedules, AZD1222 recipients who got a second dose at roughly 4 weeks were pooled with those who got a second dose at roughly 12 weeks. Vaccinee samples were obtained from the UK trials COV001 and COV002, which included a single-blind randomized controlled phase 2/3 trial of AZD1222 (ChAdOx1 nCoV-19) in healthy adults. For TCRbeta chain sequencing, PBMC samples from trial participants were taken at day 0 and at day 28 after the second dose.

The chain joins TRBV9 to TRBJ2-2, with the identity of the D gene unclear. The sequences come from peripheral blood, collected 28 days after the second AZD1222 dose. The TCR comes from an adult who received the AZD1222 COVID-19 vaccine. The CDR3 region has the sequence CASSVARVPAGELFF. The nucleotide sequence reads TGTGCCAGCAGCGTAGCAAGGGTTCCAGCCGGGGAGCTGTTTTTT.